This T cell receptor (beta chain) emerged from a study of beta chain features in type 1 diabetes. Study-wide results and limits: The naive, central memory and Treg TCRB repertoires of patients appeared to be more similar to one another than those of healthy donors.

The study reverse transcribed the entire isolated RNA, so it sequenced expressed TCRB transcripts. Clones were read by immunoSEQ multiplex PCR, and TCRdb kept only the in-frame ones, dropping some. The table shows about 900,000 clones, with 17% occurring only once. To note about this clone: Antigen specificity is unknown.

This TCR was sampled from a woman aged 18-29 years in good health. The sequenced sample consisted of naive CD4+ T cells from blood.

CDR3 bases: TGTGCCAGCGGGCGATGGGACCCACCTGAAGCTTTCTTT. Residues: CASGRWDPPEAFF. The chain carries TRBV28 and TRBJ1-1; TRBD1 might be the D (5 bases). The V gene lost 8 bases and the J gene lost 6 bases, with 16 bases spanning the gap. CDR1 is MDHEN, CDR2 SYDVKM, per germline. CDR3 size: 13 residues.